The rows below give T cell receptor beta chains drawn from one sample of a study of T cell changes during pregnancy in multiple sclerosis. Sequenced by immunoSEQ multiplex PCR; TCRdb stores in-frame clones only, minus some. The sample contains about 73,000 clones, around nine tenths of which appear only once. The sequencing used peripheral blood, collected in the second trimester of pregnancy. All receptors derive from a female donor in good health, enrolled as a control in a pregnancy study. Both conserved end residues are part of each CDR3. The D gene is left open where the match is weak.

D	J	V	CDR3
NA	TRBJ2-7	TRBV30	CAWTRQNYEQYF
NA	TRBJ1-3	TRBV7-8	CASSFKGSVNTIYF
TRBD1	TRBJ1-2	TRBV5-4	CASSYGQGAHPYGYTF
TRBD1	TRBJ2-2	TRBV5-6	CASRSQGGTGELFF
TRBD1	TRBJ1-2	TRBV2	CASSSGGRYTF
NA	TRBJ1-2	TRBV27	CASSPRTQARAGYTF
TRBD2	TRBJ2-1	TRBV18	CASSPPGTSGYNEQFF
TRBD2	TRBJ2-3	TRBV6-5	CASSSLGEGNTDTQYF
TRBD1	TRBJ1-4	TRBV7-8	CASSPNRRQGNEKLFF
NA	TRBJ1-6	TRBV5-5	CASSPEDWASPLHF
NA	TRBJ1-1	TRBV15	CATSRDLLTGFDTEAFF
NA	TRBJ1-6	TRBV27	CASSEWGPGQRSYNSPLHF
NA	TRBJ1-2	TRBV7-9	CASTHGPGYGYTF
NA	TRBJ2-7	TRBV11-3	CASSSDNSYEQYF
NA	TRBJ1-2	TRBV10-3	CAISESRRGGYTF
TRBD1	TRBJ1-2	TRBV11-2	CASRPGGSYGYTF
TRBD2	TRBJ2-5	TRBV7-3	CASSPSGVLETQYF
TRBD2	TRBJ2-5	TRBV30	CAWRRSGGALETQYF
NA	TRBJ1-2	TRBV7-2	CASSLPGGAGYTF
TRBD1	TRBJ2-7	TRBV7-2	CASSIRQGDVSYEQYF
NA	TRBJ2-1	TRBV30	CAWSANNEQFF
NA	TRBJ2-2	TRBV4-2	CASSQRLTRGATNTGELFF
NA	TRBJ1-3	TRBV10-3	CAISDVRSGNTIYF
NA	TRBJ2-3	TRBV14	CASSQEGLLNTDTQYF
NA	TRBJ1-6	TRBV5-8	CASSLGQFKSPLHF
TRBD1	TRBJ1-1	TRBV28	CASRTGGGMNTEAFF
NA	TRBJ1-2	TRBV20-1	CSARPGYGYTF
TRBD1	TRBJ2-7	TRBV4-2	CASSQDGTGGSYEQYF
TRBD2	TRBJ2-3	TRBV7-2	CASSTRLAGGPTDTQYF
NA	TRBJ1-3	TRBV18	CASSPLPQTISGNTIYF
TRBD1	TRBJ2-7	TRBV18	CASSPSTGTHEQYF
NA	TRBJ1-2	TRBV4-3	CASSQLAWLSYGYTF
TRBD1	TRBJ1-2	TRBV7-2	CASSRDRVDYGYTF
NA	TRBJ2-1	TRBV10-3	CAISQVGAAQGNEQFF
TRBD2	TRBJ2-7	TRBV7-2	CASSPSRTSSYEQYF
NA	TRBJ2-3	TRBV6-6	CASSYLTGPDTQYF
NA	TRBJ2-7	TRBV7-9	CASSLEQGSSYEQYF
TRBD1	TRBJ1-1	TRBV19	CASSERDREDTEAFF
TRBD1	TRBJ1-1	TRBV4-1	CASSDRETEAFF
TRBD2	TRBJ2-5	TRBV28	CASSFSMGGIQETQYF
TRBD2	TRBJ2-7	TRBV27	CASSSGLAAWAREQYF
NA	TRBJ1-1	TRBV19	CASSIQGKGAEAFF
TRBD1	TRBJ1-6	TRBV5-6	CASSLDRGDSPLHF
NA	TRBJ1-1	TRBV27	CASSLAGNTEAFF
TRBD1	TRBJ2-5	TRBV7-2	CASSAYRGPQETQYF
NA	TRBJ1-1	TRBV5-1	CASSAGSTTEAFF
NA	TRBJ1-2	TRBV19	CASSTRQTNYGYTF
NA	TRBJ2-1	TRBV6-5	CASSSAGPLGDEQFF
TRBD1	TRBJ2-7	TRBV30	CAWSADRGYEQYF
TRBD2	TRBJ2-3	TRBV7-9	CASSLAGPSTDTQYF
NA	TRBJ1-2	TRBV29-1	CSVEDRLDGYTF
NA	TRBJ2-7	TRBV30	CAWPTSGVPPEQYF
NA	TRBJ2-7	TRBV14	CASSLEGFKDEQYF
NA	TRBJ1-3	TRBV29-1	CSVVGQGRNTIYF
NA	TRBJ1-6	TRBV29-1	CSVEVGGGSPLHF
NA	TRBJ2-1	TRBV29-1	CSFRTYRGGSYNEQFF
NA	TRBJ2-7	TRBV7-9	CASSLNGGIYEQYF
NA	TRBJ1-3	TRBV4-1	CASSQDPGARGNTIYF